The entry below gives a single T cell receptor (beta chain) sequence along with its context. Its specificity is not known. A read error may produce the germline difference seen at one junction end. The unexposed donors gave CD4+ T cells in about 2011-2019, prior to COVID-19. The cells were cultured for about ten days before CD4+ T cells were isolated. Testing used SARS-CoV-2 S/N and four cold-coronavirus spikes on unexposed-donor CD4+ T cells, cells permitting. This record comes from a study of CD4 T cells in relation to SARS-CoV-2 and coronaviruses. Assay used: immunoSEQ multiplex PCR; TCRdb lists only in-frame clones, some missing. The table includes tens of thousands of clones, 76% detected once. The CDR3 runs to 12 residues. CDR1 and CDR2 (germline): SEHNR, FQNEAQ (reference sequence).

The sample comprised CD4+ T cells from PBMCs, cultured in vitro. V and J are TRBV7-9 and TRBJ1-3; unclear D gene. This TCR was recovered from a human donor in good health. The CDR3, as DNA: TGTGCCAGCAGCTTAGGTTCGGGTCAGACGGGTTTT. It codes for CASSLGSGQTGF.